The T cell receptor beta chain described here comes from a study of CD8 T cells in ankylosing spondylitis. Regarding this clonotype: The junction departs from germline at one end; a sequencing error may be responsible.

Per the germline V gene, CDR1 is SNHLY and CDR2 is FYNNEI. This CDR3 comprises 15 residues. TCRdb re-called the 5' RACE reads through MiXCR, storing one row per CDR3 protein. Of approximately 240,000 distinct CDR3 sequences in the sample, roughly a tenth were seen once. This sequence was found in a male donor with ankylosing spondylitis or in good health (not recorded which). The rearrangement links TRBV2 to TRBJ2-4; D perhaps matches TRBD2 (5 bases). Sequencing used blood, either unsorted or a sorted T cell fraction (not recorded which). CDR3 coding DNA: TGTGCCAGCAGGGTTGGAGAGCTAGCCAAAGACATTCAGTACTTC. This translates into CASRVGELAKDIQYF.